This T cell receptor beta chain was recovered during a study of cytomegalovirus exposure and HLA in healthy donors. V shed 8 bases and J 2 bases; nucleotides not matched to a gene: 9. This CDR3 comprises 14 residues. CDR1 is MDHEN and CDR2 is SYDVKM in the germline V gene. The PCR used 60 Vbeta and 13 Jbeta primers. Measured with immunoSEQ multiplex PCR; TCRdb has only the in-frame clones, and not every one. The table shows some 93,000 clones, with less than 80% occurring only once. The sample was PBMCs. This chain joins TRBV28 and TRBJ2-7, with 7 bases that match TRBD1. This TCR was sampled from a woman in her 40s in good health and CMV-seronegative. The CDR3 nucleotides read TGTGCCAGCGGTGAGACAGGGTCGACCTACGAGCAGTACTTC. It yields the protein CASGETGSTYEQYF. The complete variable domain, with remaining parts taken from reference TRBV28 and TRBJ2-7, reads DVKVTQSSRYLVKRTGEKVFLECVQDMDHENMFWYRQDPGLGLRLIYFSYDVKMKEKGDIPEGYSVSREKKERFSLILESASTNQTSMYLCASGETGSTYEQYFGPGTRLTVT.